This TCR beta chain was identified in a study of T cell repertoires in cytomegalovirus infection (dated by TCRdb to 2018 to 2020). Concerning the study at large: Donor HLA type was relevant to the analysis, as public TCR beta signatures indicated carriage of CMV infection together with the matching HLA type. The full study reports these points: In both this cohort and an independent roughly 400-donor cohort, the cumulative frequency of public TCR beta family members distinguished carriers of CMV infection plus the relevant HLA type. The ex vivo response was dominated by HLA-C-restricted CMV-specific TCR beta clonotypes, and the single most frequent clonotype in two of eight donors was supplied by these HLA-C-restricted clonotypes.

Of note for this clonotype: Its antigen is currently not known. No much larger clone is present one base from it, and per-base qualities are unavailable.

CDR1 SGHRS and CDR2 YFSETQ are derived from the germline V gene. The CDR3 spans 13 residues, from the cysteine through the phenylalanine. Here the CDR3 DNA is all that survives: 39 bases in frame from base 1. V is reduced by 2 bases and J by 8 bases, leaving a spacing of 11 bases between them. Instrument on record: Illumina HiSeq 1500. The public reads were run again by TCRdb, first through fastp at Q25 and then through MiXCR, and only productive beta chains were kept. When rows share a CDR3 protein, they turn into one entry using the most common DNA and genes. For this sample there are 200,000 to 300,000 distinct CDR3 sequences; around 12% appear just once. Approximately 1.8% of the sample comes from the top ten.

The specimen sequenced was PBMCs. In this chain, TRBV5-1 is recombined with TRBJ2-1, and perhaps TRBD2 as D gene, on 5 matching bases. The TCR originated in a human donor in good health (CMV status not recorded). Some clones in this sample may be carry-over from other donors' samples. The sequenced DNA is TGCGCCAGCAGCTTCGACAAGGGAGATGAGCAGTTCTTC. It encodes CASSFDKGDEQFF.